This entry concerns a single T cell receptor (beta chain). The sample holds one count of this clone. The target of this receptor is not known. Qualities for individual bases were not recorded, and no much larger clone is one base off. This entry comes from a study of blood T cell repertoires in COVID-19 (dated by TCRdb to between 2020 and 2021). Concerning the study at large: Samples from collaborators originated in the United States, Italy and Spain and spanned both the acute and convalescent phases of COVID-19. The material from the prospective study consisted of cDNA or gDNA derived from T cells, B-cell-depleted T cells, or PBMCs. Deeply sampled blood TCRbeta repertoires from subjects exposed to, actively infected with, or recovered from COVID-19 were included in the dataset. A freely available public database, intended as a resource for researchers studying the immune response to SARS-CoV-2, is where the repertoires were released. Samples were obtained from the ongoing ImmuneRACE study (first 160 participants) and from 1,254 subjects provided by 6 global collaborators. The sample metadata nearly always contained a de-identified subject ID, COVID-19 status, age in years and sex. Where available, HLA class I and class II types were taken from metadata supplied by the sample provider and were not determined by assay-based typing.

The CDR3 holds 16 amino acids from the cysteine to the phenylalanine. Of the read, only the CDR3 DNA is kept; its 48 bases are in frame from base 1. TCRbeta CDR3 regions were amplified from genomic DNA using the immunoSEQ Assay, a bias-controlled multiplex PCR. In the original analysis: The number of nucleated cells in each sample was estimated from the amplification of reference gene primers within the assay. Sequence reads were collapsed and filtered to measure the absolute abundance of every unique TCRbeta CDR3 rearrangement. For each sample, productive Simpson clonality was calculated as the square root of Simpson's diversity index over productive rearrangements. TCRdb mirrors the immuneACCESS table, restricted to in-frame sequences. Some clones are absent from its copies; in checked studies, under half trace to an unresolved V gene, and the reason for the others is unknown. V, J and clone size derive from that table, while D and trimming were established from the DNA sequence. The sample has around 16,000 clones on record, approximately 85% of them singletons. The ten largest clones represent 35% of the sample.

Whole blood was collected in K2EDTA tubes by collaborating institutions according to the institutions' own protocols. Collaborator samples were shipped for TCRbeta analysis as frozen whole blood, isolated PBMCs, or DNA extracted from either sample type. Beyond this particular receptor, the publication reports: Clinical and demographic metadata were provided uncurated, with the amount varying by source and participant.

The rearranged segments are TRBV21-1 and TRBJ1-3; TRBD1 is the table's D call and was not checked against the DNA. TRBV21-1 has pseudogene status. The specimen was peripheral blood. The sequence derives from a man aged 65-85 years in a cohort sampled during active COVID-19. Read as DNA, the sequence is TGTGCCAGCAGCGGGGGGACAGCCGGCTCTGGAAACACCATATATTTT. This is translated as CASSGGTAGSGNTIYF.